Following are 6 T cell receptor beta chains from one sample sequenced in a study of T cell responses to AZD1222 COVID-19 vaccine. Libraries were prepared by immunoSEQ multiplex PCR; TCRdb keeps only in-frame clonotypes and omits some of them. The sample lists about 140,000 clones; about 89% were seen once. The material sequenced was peripheral blood, taken on day 0 of AZD1222 vaccination. Receptors were obtained from an adult in good health.

This chain links TRBV4-2 with TRBJ1-1, with D perhaps TRBD1 (5 bases). Germline CDR1 and CDR2: LGHNA and YNFKEQ. V lost 0 bases, J lost 4 bases, and 9 bases lay in between. The CDR3 is made up of 14 amino acids. CDR3 nucleotide sequence: TGTGCCAGCAGCCAAGATAGGGGAATCACTGAAGCTTTCTTT. The encoded protein is CASSQDRGITEAFF.

The gene calls are TRBV11-2 and TRBJ2-7; TRBD2 matches at 11 bases. Trimming took 5 bases from V and 2 from J; bases not matched to a gene: 2. This CDR3 is built from 14 residues. Germline CDR1 SGHAT, CDR2 FQNNGV. The DNA for the CDR3 is TGTGCCAGCAGCGGGGGACTAGCGGCCTACGAGCAGTACTTC. It yields the protein CASSGGLAAYEQYF.

This clone was seen once. The chain couples TRBV6-5 to TRBJ1-4; D is perhaps TRBD1 (5 bases). Germline-derived CDR1 and CDR2 are MNHEY and SVGAGI. The V gene lost 2 bases and the J gene lost 8 bases, with 15 bases spanning the gap. This CDR3 is built from 15 residues. The DNA of the CDR3 is TGTGCCAGCAGTTACGGTCAGGGAGGTAGCGAAAAACTGTTTTTT. This translates into CASSYGQGGSEKLFF.

The chain joins TRBV5-1 to TRBJ2-1; TRBD2 matches 7 bases. The CDR3 extends over 14 amino acids. With V trimmed by 4 bases and J by 5 bases, 6 bases remained unmatched. Germline CDR1 reads SGHRS; CDR2 reads YFSETQ. CDR3 nucleotide sequence: TGCGCCAGCAGCCCTGGGGACTACGACAATGAGCAGTTCTTC. It yields the protein CASSPGDYDNEQFF.

The chain has TRBV14 and TRBJ2-2, with D possibly matching TRBD2 (7 bases). V was clipped by 0 bases and J by 4 bases, with 15 bases between them. This CDR3 has 17 amino acids. In germline, CDR1 is SGHDN, CDR2 FVKESK. DNA of the CDR3: TGTGCCAGCAGCCAAGATCGGGGGGCCCCTCCCACCGGGGAGCTGTTTTTT. Translation gives CASSQDRGAPPTGELFF.

The V gene is TRBV5-1, the J gene TRBJ1-3, with D unresolved. V lost 7 bases and J lost 1, with 15 bases in between. The CDR3 is 15 residues long. Germline values: CDR1 SGHRS, CDR2 YFSETQ. The chain's CDR3 is CASVLSPGSGNTIYF. For the CDR3, the DNA is TGCGCCAGCGTGCTTTCGCCAGGTTCTGGAAACACCATATATTTT.